This T cell receptor (beta chain) was documented in a study of early T cells in non-severe SARS-CoV-2 infection. This clonotype was observed a handful of times. Germline values: CDR1 MNHEY, CDR2 SVGAGI. This CDR3 is 14 amino acids long. V shed 5 bases and J 7 bases; nucleotides not matched to a gene: 6. Via MiXCR, TCRdb re-called the 5' RACE reads, giving one row per CDR3 protein. This sample carries some 60,000 distinct CDR3 sequences, less than 9.5% of them seen once, and the ten largest clones take 3% to 4%. Sequenced: whole blood. The receptor comes from an adult who was a healthcare worker with PCR-confirmed SARS-CoV-2 infection or an uninfected control (not recorded which). The chain carries TRBV6-5 and TRBJ1-5; TRBD1 matches 9 bases. The CDR3 loop reads CASSITGGGQPQHF. CDR3 sequence (DNA): TGTGCCAGCAGTATCACAGGGGGCGGCCAGCCCCAGCATTTT.